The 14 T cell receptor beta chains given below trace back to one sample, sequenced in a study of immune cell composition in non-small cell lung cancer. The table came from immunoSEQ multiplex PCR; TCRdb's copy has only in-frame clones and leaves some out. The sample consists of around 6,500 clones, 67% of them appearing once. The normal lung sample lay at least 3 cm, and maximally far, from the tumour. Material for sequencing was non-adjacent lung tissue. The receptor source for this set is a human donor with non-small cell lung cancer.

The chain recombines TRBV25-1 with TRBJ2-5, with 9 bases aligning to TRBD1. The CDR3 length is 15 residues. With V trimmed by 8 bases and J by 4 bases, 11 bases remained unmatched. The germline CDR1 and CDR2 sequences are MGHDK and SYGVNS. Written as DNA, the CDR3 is TGTGCCAGCGCCCCGCCCGGGACAGGGTCAGAGACCCAGTACTTC. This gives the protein CASAPPGTGSETQYF.

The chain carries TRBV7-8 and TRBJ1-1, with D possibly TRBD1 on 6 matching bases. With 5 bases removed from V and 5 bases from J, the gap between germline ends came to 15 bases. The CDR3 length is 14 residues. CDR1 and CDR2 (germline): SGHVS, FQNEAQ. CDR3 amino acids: CASSQAGGVTEAFF. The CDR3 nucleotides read TGTGCCAGCAGCCAGGCGGGGGGCGTTACTGAAGCTTTCTTT.

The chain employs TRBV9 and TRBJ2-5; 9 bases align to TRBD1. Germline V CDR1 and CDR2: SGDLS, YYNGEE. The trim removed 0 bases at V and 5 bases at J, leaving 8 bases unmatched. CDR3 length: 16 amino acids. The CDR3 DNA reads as TGTGCCAGCAGCGTAGGCCCGGGACAGGGCCATGAGACCCAGTACTTC. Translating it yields CASSVGPGQGHETQYF.

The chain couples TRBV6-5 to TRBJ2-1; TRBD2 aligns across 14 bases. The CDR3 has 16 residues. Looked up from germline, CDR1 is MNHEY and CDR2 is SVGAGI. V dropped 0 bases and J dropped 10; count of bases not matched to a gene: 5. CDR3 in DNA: TGTGCCAGCAGTTACTCTGGACTAGCGGGAGGAAACGAGCAGTTCTTC. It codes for CASSYSGLAGGNEQFF.

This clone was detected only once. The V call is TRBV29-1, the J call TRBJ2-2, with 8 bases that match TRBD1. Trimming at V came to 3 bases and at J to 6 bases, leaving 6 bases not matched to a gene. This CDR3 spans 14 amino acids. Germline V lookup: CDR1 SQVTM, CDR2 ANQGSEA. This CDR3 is CSVDTTGVAGELFF. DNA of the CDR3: TGCAGCGTTGACACGACAGGGGTGGCCGGGGAGCTGTTTTTT.

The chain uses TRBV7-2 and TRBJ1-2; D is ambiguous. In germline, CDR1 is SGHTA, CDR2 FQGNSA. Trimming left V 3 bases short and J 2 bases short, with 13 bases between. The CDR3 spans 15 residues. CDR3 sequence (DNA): TGTGCCAGCAGCTTCCCCGGTGGAGTGAACTATGGCTACACCTTC. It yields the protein CASSFPGGVNYGYTF.

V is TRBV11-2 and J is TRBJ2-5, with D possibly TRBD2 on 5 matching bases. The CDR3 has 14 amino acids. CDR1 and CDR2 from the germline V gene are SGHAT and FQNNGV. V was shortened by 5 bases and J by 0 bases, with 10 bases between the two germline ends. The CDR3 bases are TGTGCCAGCAGCGCAACTAGGAACCAAGAGACCCAGTACTTC. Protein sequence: CASSATRNQETQYF.

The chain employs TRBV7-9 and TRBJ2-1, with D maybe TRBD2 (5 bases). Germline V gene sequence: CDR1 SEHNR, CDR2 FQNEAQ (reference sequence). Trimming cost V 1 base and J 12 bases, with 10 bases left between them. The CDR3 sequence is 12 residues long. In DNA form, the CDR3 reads TGTGCCAGCAGCTTAGTTGGAGGCAGGCAGTTCTTC. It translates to CASSLVGGRQFF.

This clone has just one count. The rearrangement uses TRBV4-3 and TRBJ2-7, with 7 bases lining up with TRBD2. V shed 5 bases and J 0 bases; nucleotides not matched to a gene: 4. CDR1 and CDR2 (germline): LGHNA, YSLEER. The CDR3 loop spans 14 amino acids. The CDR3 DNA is TGCGCCAGCAGCGTCACTAGCGACTCCTACGAGCAGTACTTC. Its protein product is CASSVTSDSYEQYF.

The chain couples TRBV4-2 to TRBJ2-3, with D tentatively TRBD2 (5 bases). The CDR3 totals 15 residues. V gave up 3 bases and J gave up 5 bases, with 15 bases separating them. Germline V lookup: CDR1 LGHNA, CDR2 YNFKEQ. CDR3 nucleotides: TGTGCCAGCAGCCAGCGGCCTAGCCCTCTAGATACGCAGTATTTT. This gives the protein CASSQRPSPLDTQYF.

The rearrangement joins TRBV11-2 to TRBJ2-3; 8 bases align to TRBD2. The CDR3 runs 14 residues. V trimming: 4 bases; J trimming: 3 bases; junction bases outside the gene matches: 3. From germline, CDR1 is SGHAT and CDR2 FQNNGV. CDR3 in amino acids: CASSWGLGTDTQYF. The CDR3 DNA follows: TGTGCCAGCAGCTGGGGACTAGGGACAGATACGCAGTATTTT.

The CDR3 is CASSLEPGETYEQYF. In DNA, the CDR3 is TGCGCCAGCAGCTTGGAACCAGGGGAGACCTACGAGCAGTACTTC. The V and J genes are TRBV5-1 and TRBJ2-7; a weak D match, TRBD1 (6 bases). The germline V gene encodes CDR1 SGHRS and CDR2 YFSETQ. The CDR3 consists of 15 residues. V lost 0 bases and J lost 2, with 12 bases in between.

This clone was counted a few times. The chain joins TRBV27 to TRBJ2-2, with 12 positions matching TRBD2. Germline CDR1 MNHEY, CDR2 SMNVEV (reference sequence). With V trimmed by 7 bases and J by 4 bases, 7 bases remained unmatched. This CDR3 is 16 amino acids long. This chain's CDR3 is CASTPLAGGSTGELFF. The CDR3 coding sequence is TGTGCCAGCACTCCTCTAGCGGGGGGGAGCACCGGGGAGCTGTTTTTT.

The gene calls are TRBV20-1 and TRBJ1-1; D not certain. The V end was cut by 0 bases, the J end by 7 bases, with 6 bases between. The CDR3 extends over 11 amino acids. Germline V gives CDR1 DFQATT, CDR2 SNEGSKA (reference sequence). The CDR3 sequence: CSARDPGEAFF. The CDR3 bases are TGCAGTGCTAGAGATCCAGGTGAAGCTTTCTTT.